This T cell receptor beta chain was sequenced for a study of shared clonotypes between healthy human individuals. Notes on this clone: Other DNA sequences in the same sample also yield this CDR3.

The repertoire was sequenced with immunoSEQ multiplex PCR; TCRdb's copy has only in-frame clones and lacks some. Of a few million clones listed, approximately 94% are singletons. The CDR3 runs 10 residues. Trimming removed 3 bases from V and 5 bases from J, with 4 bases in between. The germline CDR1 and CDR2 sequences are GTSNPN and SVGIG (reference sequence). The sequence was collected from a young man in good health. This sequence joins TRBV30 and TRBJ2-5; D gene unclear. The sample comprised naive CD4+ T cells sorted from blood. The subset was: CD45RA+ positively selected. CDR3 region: CAWSRETQYF. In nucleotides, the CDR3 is TGTGCCTGGAGCAGGGAGACCCAGTACTTC.